This record concerns one TCR beta chain sequence. Its antigen remains unidentified. The CDR3 has 15 residues. CDR1 and CDR2 from the germline V gene are MNHEY and SMNVEV (reference sequence). Germline trimming cut 5 bases from V and 7 bases from J; bases unmatched to any gene: 10. The data originate from a study of cytomegalovirus exposure and HLA in healthy donors. Study-level points and caveats: The classifier, whose performance was assessed in both the original and validation cohorts, reportedly diagnosed cytomegalovirus status with high specificity and sensitivity. According to a subsequent analysis, TCR clusters from the first cohort were inclined to appear together in the 120 validation repertoires.

The method was immunoSEQ multiplex PCR; TCRdb's version includes in-frame clones alone and lacks a portion of them. This table has approximately 120,000 clones, around 90% appearing once. The chain links TRBV27 to TRBJ2-3, with 9 bases matching TRBD1. Material: PBMCs. This clonotype originated in a woman aged 18-35 years in good health and CMV-seronegative. This CDR3 reads CASSPRTGVDNTQYF. CDR3 DNA: TGTGCCAGCAGTCCGCGGACAGGGGTGGATAATACGCAGTATTTT.